This section outlines one TCR beta chain sequence together with its context. Its target is unknown. The CDR3 has 15 amino acids. In germline, CDR1 is LNHDA, CDR2 SQIVND (reference sequence). V lost 8 bases and J lost 0, with 14 bases in between. This record belongs to a study of identical twins. Notes on the study in general: Among out-of-frame alpha sequences shared by twins, low generation probability occurred in excess.

Each CDR3 protein is one row after TCRdb ran MiXCR on the 5' RACE reads. The sample includes 690,000 or so distinct CDR3 sequences, 6.1% of them seen just once. This clonotype originated in a man aged 18 to 30 in good health. The V gene is TRBV19, the J gene TRBJ2-1; possibly TRBD2 for D (5 bases). Sequenced sample: naive T cells sorted from blood. For the CDR3, the DNA is TGTGCCAGTGATTTAGGAGGCAGCTCCTACAATGAGCAGTTCTTC. The encoded protein is CASDLGGSSYNEQFF.